The 31 T cell receptor beta chains presented below share a single source sample, sequenced in a study of blood T cell repertoires in COVID-19. Using immunoSEQ multiplex PCR, the repertoire was profiled, and TCRdb retains in-frame clones only, with some absent. The data hold some 170,000 clones, with roughly 87% observed a single time. The sequenced sample consisted of peripheral blood. The receptors come from a woman between 65 and 79 years old with acute or convalescent COVID-19.

This chain uses TRBV3-1 (or the pseudogene TRBV3-2) with TRBJ1-3, with 7 bases fitting TRBD1. The CDR3 is made up of 18 amino acids. Germline CDR1 and CDR2: LGHDT and YNNKEL (reference sequence). Trimming cost V 4 bases and J 0 bases; bases outside gene matches: 12. The DNA for the CDR3 is TGTGCCAGCAGCCGGGCGGCACAGGGGCCGAGCTCTGGAAACACCATATATTTT. As protein: CASSRAAQGPSSGNTIYF.

This chain connects TRBV3-1 (or the pseudogene TRBV3-2) to TRBJ2-1, with D uncertain. With 1 base removed from V and 5 bases from J, the gap between germline ends came to 9 bases. This CDR3 region has 14 residues. Per germline, CDR1 LGHDT and CDR2 YNNKEL (reference sequence). The CDR3 protein is CASSQGYRNNEQFF. In DNA form, the CDR3 reads TGTGCCAGCAGCCAAGGTTATAGAAACAATGAGCAGTTCTTC.

The V gene is TRBV7-2, the J gene TRBJ2-1, with 7 bases aligning to TRBD2. This CDR3 contains 17 residues. Germline assignment: CDR1 SGHTA and CDR2 FQGNSA. V lost 0 bases and J lost 3; bases outside the gene matches: 8. The CDR3 DNA sequence: TGTGCCAGCAGCTTAGCTGGAAGCGGGGCAGGCTACAATGAGCAGTTCTTC. Residues: CASSLAGSGAGYNEQFF.

The rearrangement joins TRBV6-4 to TRBJ1-2, with D possibly being TRBD1 (6 bases). The V gene lost 6 bases and the J gene lost 0 bases, with 20 bases spanning the gap. There are 17 residues in the CDR3. CDR1 is MRHNA and CDR2 is SNTAGT in the germline V gene. This chain's CDR3 is CASSPTGTSPANYGYTF. The CDR3 region has the DNA TGTGCCAGCAGCCCCACCGGGACATCCCCGGCTAACTATGGCTACACCTTC.

The chain combines TRBV19 with TRBJ1-5; D may be TRBD1 (5 bases). V was clipped by 11 bases and J by 4 bases, with 27 bases between them. CDR3 length: 17 residues. Germline CDR1 is LNHDA and CDR2 is SQIVND (reference sequence). The CDR3 reads CAPHVQGAVDLNQPQHF. The CDR3 nucleotides read TGTGCCCCCCACGTGCAAGGGGCGGTTGATCTTAATCAGCCCCAGCATTTT.

The V gene is TRBV12-3 or TRBV12-4, the J gene TRBJ2-1; D gene unclear. Trimming shortened V by 7 bases and J by 2 bases, and 9 bases separated the two germline ends. The CDR3 has 13 amino acids. The CDR3 DNA is TGTGCCAGCACCTCGAGCCCCTACAATGAGCAGTTCTTC. Translated, it gives CASTSSPYNEQFF.

The V gene is TRBV7-9, the J gene TRBJ2-7; 9 positions agree with TRBD1. The CDR3 extends over 14 amino acids. Trimming at V came to 5 bases and at J to 5 bases, leaving 7 bases not matched to a gene. Germline V gene sequence: CDR1 SEHNR, CDR2 FQNEAQ (reference sequence). The DNA for the CDR3 is TGTGCCAGCAGCCCGGACAGGGGTAGGGACGAGCAGTACTTC. This gives the protein CASSPDRGRDEQYF.

The chain joins TRBV15 to TRBJ1-1; no definite D call. CDR3 length equals 14 residues. Deletions cut 1 base from V and 1 base from J, with 7 bases between. Germline V gives CDR1 LNHNV, CDR2 YYDKDF (reference sequence). CDR3: CATSRARGNTEAFF. The CDR3 nucleotides are TGTGCCACCAGCAGAGCTCGGGGGAACACTGAAGCTTTCTTT.

The V and J genes are TRBV12-3 or TRBV12-4 and TRBJ2-1; D unresolved. The V and J ends lost 6 bases and 3 bases respectively, with 9 bases between them. This CDR3 spans 13 amino acids. The DNA of the CDR3 is TGTGCCAGCAGGACTCCTCTCTACAATGAGCAGTTCTTC. It encodes CASRTPLYNEQFF.

CDR3 residues: CAMSVGRDDSPLHF. The CDR3 DNA reads as TGTGCCATGTCAGTGGGCAGGGATGATTCACCCCTCCACTTT. V usage is TRBV10-3 and J usage is TRBJ1-6, with D possibly being TRBD1 (5 bases). The germline CDR1 and CDR2 sequences are ENHRY and SYGVKD. This CDR3 is 14 amino acids long. Trimming removed 9 bases at V and 8 bases at J, with 17 bases between.

The J gene is TRBJ1-2, the V gene TRBV28; perhaps TRBD1 as D (5 bases). The CDR3 length is 13 residues. CDR1 MDHEN and CDR2 SYDVKM come from the germline V gene. V gave up 10 bases and J gave up 5 bases, with 17 bases separating them. DNA for the CDR3: TGTGCCACCCGCCCGTTAGGGGTTTATGGCTACACCTTC. It yields the protein CATRPLGVYGYTF.

The rearrangement uses TRBV10-3 and TRBJ2-6, with TRBD2 matching over 11 bases. V trimming: 9 bases; J trimming: 0 bases; junction bases outside the gene matches: 1. Germline lookup yields CDR1 ENHRY and CDR2 SYGVKD. This CDR3 spans 15 amino acids. The CDR3 DNA reads TGTGCCATTAGCGGGGGGGGCTCTGGGGCCAACGTCCTGACTTTC. This gives the protein CAISGGGSGANVLTF.

In this sample, this clone turned up once. The CDR3 protein is CASSSRTFERGQYF. The CDR3 DNA follows: TGTGCCAGCAGCTCGAGGACCTTCGAAAGGGGGCAGTACTTC. The rearrangement links TRBV7-2 to TRBJ2-7; D might be TRBD1 (5 bases). Germline V CDR1 and CDR2: SGHTA, FQGNSA. The CDR3 contains 14 residues. Deletions cut 4 bases from V and 9 bases from J, with 19 bases between.

The V and J genes are TRBV9 and TRBJ2-1; a possible D gene is TRBD2 (6 bases). Trimming cost V 9 bases and J 3 bases, with 19 bases left between them. The CDR3 loop spans 15 amino acids. Germline-derived CDR1 and CDR2 are SGDLS and YYNGEE. The CDR3 nucleotides are TGTGCCACCCGAATCCGGGACTGGAACTACAATGAGCAGTTCTTC. Translation: CATRIRDWNYNEQFF. Filled out from reference TRBV9 and TRBJ2-1, the complete variable domain reads DSGVTQTPKHLITATGQRVTLRCSPRSGDLSVYWYQQSLDQGLQFLIQYYNGEERAKGNILERFSAQQFPDLHSELNLSSLELGDSALYFCATRIRDWNYNEQFFGPGTRLTVL.

This clone has only one observation. J is TRBJ1-4 and V is TRBV5-5; 7 positions agree with TRBD1. Looked up from germline, CDR1 is SGHKS and CDR2 is YYEKEE (reference sequence). The CDR3 consists of 16 residues. V dropped 4 bases and J dropped 0; count of bases not matched to a gene: 6. CDR3 residues: CASSQHDRATNEKLFF. The CDR3 coding sequence is TGTGCCAGCAGCCAACATGACAGGGCAACTAATGAAAAACTGTTTTTT.

This clone occurred once. The chain uses TRBV28 and TRBJ2-2, with 8 bases matching TRBD1. Trimming took 6 bases from V and 5 from J; bases not matched to a gene: 8. This CDR3 region has 15 residues. Looked up from germline, CDR1 is MDHEN and CDR2 is SYDVKM. CDR3 sequence (DNA): TGTGCCAGCAGGGCGGACAGGGCCCTGACCGGGGAGCTGTTTTTT. It encodes CASRADRALTGELFF.

The chain couples TRBV27 to TRBJ2-1; the match to TRBD2 covers 13 bases. Per germline, CDR1 MNHEY and CDR2 SMNVEV (reference sequence). Trimming at V came to 5 bases and at J to 5 bases, leaving 6 bases not matched to a gene. This CDR3 is 16 amino acids long. CDR3 in amino acids: CASSPWGTSGNNEQFF. In nucleotides, the CDR3 is TGTGCCAGCAGTCCTTGGGGGACTAGCGGGAACAATGAGCAGTTCTTC.

The chain joins TRBV5-1 to TRBJ1-1, with D unclear. Trimming stripped 0 bases from V and 0 bases from J, with 9 bases between. Germline loops: CDR1 SGHRS, CDR2 YFSETQ. This CDR3 has 15 residues. Here the CDR3 reads CASSLEFPVNTEAFF. In DNA form, the CDR3 reads TGCGCCAGCAGCTTGGAGTTCCCGGTGAACACTGAAGCTTTCTTT.

This chain uses TRBV28 with TRBJ1-2, with TRBD1 identical over 12 bases. Per the germline V gene, CDR1 is MDHEN and CDR2 is SYDVKM. The CDR3 runs 14 residues. The V and J ends lost 5 bases and 8 bases, in that order; junction bases with no gene match: 6. The CDR3 DNA is TGTGCCAGCAGTCTAGGGACAGGGGGCGTGGGCTACACCTTC. Amino acid sequence: CASSLGTGGVGYTF.

This chain uses TRBV18 with TRBJ1-6, with D perhaps matching TRBD1 (6 bases). CDR3 size: 14 residues. Germline V gene data show CDR1 as KGHSH and CDR2 as LQKENI. The V end was cut by 3 bases, the J end by 8 bases, with 11 bases between. This chain's CDR3 is CASSPPGAYSPLHF. CDR3 in DNA: TGTGCCAGCTCACCCCCAGGGGCATATTCACCCCTCCACTTT.

V is TRBV10-3 and J is TRBJ2-6; maybe TRBD2 (6 bases). CDR1 ENHRY and CDR2 SYGVKD come from the germline V gene. There are 18 residues in the CDR3. The ends were cut back, 0 bases at V and 0 bases at J, with 12 bases in the middle. This chain's CDR3 is CAISESQGGTSGANVLTF. The CDR3 DNA reads as TGTGCCATCAGTGAGTCCCAGGGAGGTACCTCTGGGGCCAACGTCCTGACTTTC.

This chain uses TRBV20-1 with TRBJ1-2; D may be TRBD1 (5 bases). The length of the CDR3 is 13 residues. Per germline, CDR1 DFQATT and CDR2 SNEGSKA (reference sequence). Deletions cut 3 bases from V and 4 bases from J, with 12 bases between. CDR3 protein: CSASVGRAYGYTF. DNA of the CDR3: TGCAGTGCTAGTGTGGGGCGCGCCTATGGCTACACCTTC.

The V gene is TRBV7-2, the J gene TRBJ2-7; 10 nucleotides agree with TRBD1. From germline, CDR1 is SGHTA and CDR2 FQGNSA. The CDR3 covers 15 residues. Unmatched junction bases numbered 8, after V lost 2 bases and J lost 7 bases. Here the CDR3 reads CASSLTGTGVREQYF. CDR3 sequence (DNA): TGTGCCAGCAGCTTAACTGGGACAGGGGTGAGGGAGCAGTACTTC. Variable domain in full (rest from reference TRBV7-2 and TRBJ2-7): GAGVSQSPSNKVTEKGKDVELRCDPISGHTALYWYRQSLGQGLEFLIYFQGNSAPDKSGLPSDRFSAERTGGSVSTLTIQRTQQEDSAVYLCASSLTGTGVREQYFGPGTRLTVT.

V is TRBV2 and J is TRBJ1-3; D is undetermined. CDR3 size: 13 residues. The germline V gene has CDR1 SNHLY and CDR2 FYNNEI. Deletions cut 8 bases from V and 0 bases from J, with 8 bases between. The CDR3 DNA reads TGTGCCAGCGGAGATGACTCTGGAAACACCATATATTTT. It yields the protein CASGDDSGNTIYF.

The chain uses TRBV28 and TRBJ2-7; TRBD2 agrees at 7 bases. Per the germline V gene, CDR1 is MDHEN and CDR2 is SYDVKM. The CDR3 is 14 residues long. With 6 bases clipped from V and 7 bases from J, the junction kept 12 bases outside the gene matches. The chain's CDR3 is CASRGGGSGGEQYF. The CDR3 region has the DNA TGTGCCAGCAGGGGTGGCGGGAGTGGCGGTGAGCAGTACTTC. Combining the CDR3 with reference TRBV28 and TRBJ2-7 gives the whole variable domain DVKVTQSSRYLVKRTGEKVFLECVQDMDHENMFWYRQDPGLGLRLIYFSYDVKMKEKGDIPEGYSVSREKKERFSLILESASTNQTSMYLCASRGGGSGGEQYFGPGTRLTVT.

The chain carries TRBV6-5 and TRBJ2-5; TRBD1 matches at 7 bases. This CDR3 has 14 residues. CDR1 is MNHEY, CDR2 SVGAGI, per germline. V was clipped by 7 bases and J by 0 bases; unmatched bases: 5. The CDR3 coding sequence is TGTGCCAGCAATAAGGACAGGAACCAAGAGACCCAGTACTTC. Its protein is CASNKDRNQETQYF.

The CDR3 DNA follows: TGTGCCACCAGCAGAGATTCCAGGGGCGGGTCACCCCTCCACTTT. Translated: CATSRDSRGGSPLHF. V usage is TRBV15 and J usage is TRBJ1-6, with a possible D match to TRBD1 (6 bases). CDR1 and CDR2 from the germline V gene are LNHNV and YYDKDF (reference sequence). V was clipped by 0 bases and J by 10 bases, with 13 bases between them. The CDR3 runs to 15 residues.

The V and J genes are TRBV4-1 and TRBJ2-3; TRBD1 agrees at 10 bases. The V gene's germline CDR1 is MGHRA and CDR2 YSYEKL. This CDR3 has 16 amino acids. The J segment lost 3 bases and the V segment lost 3 bases, leaving 6 bases of the junction unmatched. The CDR3 spells CASSHPGQGLTDTQYF. The CDR3 DNA follows: TGCGCCAGCAGCCACCCGGGACAGGGGTTAACAGATACGCAGTATTTT.

V and J are TRBV5-4 and TRBJ1-3; 7 nucleotides agree with TRBD1. Germline CDR1 reads SGHNT; CDR2 reads YYREEE (reference sequence). CDR3 length equals 13 residues. Germline trimming cut 2 bases from V and 8 bases from J; bases unmatched to any gene: 4. The CDR3 protein is CASSLTGVDTIYF. As DNA, the CDR3 is TGTGCCAGCAGCTTAACAGGGGTGGACACCATATATTTT.

This chain uses TRBV4-2 with TRBJ1-1, with no clear D. The germline V gene has CDR1 LGHNA and CDR2 YNFKEQ. The CDR3 has 15 residues. Trimming pared 4 bases from V and 0 bases from J, leaving 12 bases between. The CDR3 region is CASSLTRGMNTEAFF. CDR3 sequence (DNA): TGTGCCAGCAGCCTCACACGAGGCATGAACACTGAAGCTTTCTTT.

The rearrangement joins TRBV28 to TRBJ2-5; the D gene is possibly TRBD2 (5 bases). V lost 6 bases and J lost 2, with 16 bases in between. Germline CDR1 MDHEN, CDR2 SYDVKM. CDR3 length: 15 residues. As DNA, the CDR3 is TGTGCCAGCAGCCGCCCAGCGGCAGTTCAAGAGACCCAGTACTTC. Translation gives CASSRPAAVQETQYF.